The 9 T cell receptor beta chains in this list originate from one sample, sequenced in a study of blood T cells in healthy people across ages. Primers used in a second PCR of about 7 to 11 cycles were a sample-barcoded 5' primer and a J-beta primer mix. TCRdb re-called the 5' RACE reads through MiXCR, storing one row per CDR3 protein. The sample lists hundreds of thousands of distinct CDR3 sequences; approximately 60% were seen once. The sequencing input was blood. These receptors were taken from a middle-aged man in good health.

The chain recombines TRBV30 with TRBJ2-3; 7 bases fit TRBD2. This CDR3 has 14 amino acids. CDR1 is GTSNPN and CDR2 is SVGIG in the germline V gene (reference sequence). After removal of 3 bases from V and 4 bases from J, the junction contained 7 bases not matched to a gene. The CDR3 nucleotides are TGTGCCTGGAGCACGGGGGGAGACCCAGATACGCAGTATTTT. Amino acid sequence: CAWSTGGDPDTQYF.

This sequence joins TRBV12-3 or TRBV12-4 and TRBJ2-4; D gene ambiguous. This CDR3 comprises 14 residues. Trimming took 5 bases from V and 0 from J, leaving 8 bases between them. CDR3 bases: TGTGCCAGCAGTCTTGCCCTAGCCAAAAACATTCAGTACTTC. It translates to CASSLALAKNIQYF.

The genes are TRBV10-3 and TRBJ2-7; D may correspond to TRBD1 or TRBD2 (5 bases each). Germline V gives CDR1 ENHRY, CDR2 SYGVKD. V lost 1 base and J 4 bases, leaving 17 bases between the germline ends. The CDR3 sequence is 16 residues long. CDR3 protein: CAISEYSGRDHYEQYF. The CDR3 DNA is TGTGCCATCAGTGAGTATAGTGGCAGGGACCATTACGAGCAGTACTTC.

V gene TRBV30 combines with J gene TRBJ2-3, with D perhaps TRBD1 (5 bases). The V end was cut by 5 bases, the J end by 0 bases, with 21 bases between. The CDR3 has 17 residues. Per germline, CDR1 GTSNPN and CDR2 SVGIG (reference sequence). The CDR3 sequence: CAWSPGLGVRSTDTQYF. The CDR3 DNA follows: TGTGCCTGGTCCCCCGGTTTAGGGGTGCGTAGCACAGATACGCAGTATTTT.

The chain links TRBV5-1 to TRBJ2-5; weak D call: TRBD1 (6 bases). The J call could be wrong; TRBJ2-7 is a better fit for the DNA end. CDR1 is SGHRS, CDR2 YFSETQ, per germline. The CDR3 contains 13 residues. The CDR3: CASSCTGPAEQYF. CDR3 in DNA: TGCGCCAGCAGCTGCACAGGGCCCGCCGAGCAGTACTTC.

This clonotype has more than one count but fewer than ten. The chain uses TRBV6-2 or TRBV6-3 and TRBJ1-2; TRBD1 matches at 10 bases. V lost 7 bases and J lost 4; bases outside the gene matches: 12. The CDR3 sequence is 16 residues long. Germline values: CDR1 MNHEY, CDR2 SVGEGT. CDR3 amino acids: CASKGQGRTYIYGYTF. As DNA, the CDR3 is TGTGCCAGCAAGGGACAGGGGCGCACCTATATCTATGGCTACACCTTC.

The chain carries TRBV12-5 and TRBJ2-1; 12 nucleotides agree with TRBD2. With 1 base clipped from V and 6 bases from J, the junction kept 7 bases outside the gene matches. Germline assignment: CDR1 LGHNT and CDR2 FRNRAP. CDR3 size: 17 residues. The DNA of the CDR3 is TGTGCTAGTGGTTTGGACCTAGCGGGAGGGAACCCCAATGAGCAGTTCTTC. It codes for CASGLDLAGGNPNEQFF.

The rearrangement joins TRBV3-1 to TRBJ2-4, with a possible D match to TRBD2 (7 bases). The CDR3 has 14 amino acids. The germline CDR1 and CDR2 sequences are LGHDT and YNNKEL (reference sequence). V was shortened by 6 bases and J by 8 bases, with 17 bases between the two germline ends. The DNA of the CDR3 is TGTGCCAGCAGACACTCCGGGGAGGGGGACATTCAGTACTTC. Its protein product is CASRHSGEGDIQYF. The whole variable domain, filled in from reference TRBV3-1 and TRBJ2-4, reads DTAVSQTPKYLVTQMGNDKSIKCEQNLGHDTMYWYKQDSKKFLKIMFSYNNKELIINETVPNRFSPKSPDKAHLNLHINSLELGDSAVYFCASRHSGEGDIQYFGAGTRLSVL.

The chain couples TRBV5-1 to TRBJ2-7; 9 bases map to TRBD1. Germline V CDR1 and CDR2: SGHRS, YFSETQ. The length of the CDR3 is 16 residues. V dropped 4 bases and J dropped 3; count of bases not matched to a gene: 11. The CDR3 DNA sequence: TGCGCCAGCAGCGAATTGGGGGACAGGGTCTTCTACGAGCAGTACTTC. Translated, it gives CASSELGDRVFYEQYF.